These 21 T cell receptor beta chains came from one sample sequenced in a study of human T cells and chemical hapten exposure. The time point is: pre-sensitization, week 0. Treatment meaning: therapeutic diphenylcyclopropenone sensitization with weekly scalp DPC. TCRdb recomputed calls from the RACE reads with MiXCR, one row per CDR3 protein. The sample lists tens of thousands of distinct CDR3 sequences, 12% to 15% seen once, with 3.5% to 6% in the top ten. Sequencing used whole blood, obtained in connection with sensitization to the hapten diphenylcyclopropenone (DPC). All receptors come from a woman between 45 and 65 years old with alopecia areata. Some clones in this sample may be carry-over from other donors' samples.

In its sample, this clonotype was seen a few times. The rearrangement uses TRBV7-9 and TRBJ1-2, with 8 bases fitting TRBD1. This CDR3 is built from 14 residues. CDR1 and CDR2 (germline): SEHNR, FQNEAQ (reference sequence). The J segment lost 0 bases and the V segment lost 6 bases, leaving 3 bases of the junction unmatched. In DNA, the CDR3 is TGTGCCAGCAGAGGACAGGGTTCTAACTATGGCTACACCTTC. The encoded protein is CASRGQGSNYGYTF.

This clonotype was seen a few times. The chain is built from TRBV15 and TRBJ2-1; D is unresolved. Germline V gene data show CDR1 as LNHNV and CDR2 as YYDKDF (reference sequence). This CDR3 is built from 15 residues. Trimming removed 7 bases at V and 1 base at J, with 14 bases between. As DNA, the CDR3 is TGTGCCACCACCGAGTCCCGTCGATCCTACAATGAGCAGTTCTTC. Protein: CATTESRRSYNEQFF.

This clonotype has a handful of counts. The chain couples TRBV6-6 to TRBJ1-5; 9 bases align to TRBD1. Germline CDR1 is MNHNY and CDR2 is SVGAGI (reference sequence). CDR3 length: 15 amino acids. The V gene end was trimmed by 2 bases and the J gene end by 7 bases; junction bases not matched to a gene: 6. The CDR3 DNA reads TGTGCCAGCAGTTACAACAGGGACAGGGAACAGCCCCAGCATTTT. Translation gives CASSYNRDREQPQHF.

This clonotype was seen a few times. This chain links TRBV20-1 with TRBJ1-4; TRBD1 is a possible D gene (6 bases). Germline assignment: CDR1 DFQATT and CDR2 SNEGSKA (reference sequence). This CDR3 has 13 residues. V lost 5 bases and J 4 bases, leaving 11 bases between the germline ends. DNA of the CDR3: TGCAGTGCTCGGGGGGGCGGTAATGAAAAACTGTTTTTT. This encodes CSARGGGNEKLFF.

This clonotype has a count of ten or more. The chain combines TRBV20-1 with TRBJ1-5; perhaps TRBD1 as D (5 bases). The V end was cut by 0 bases, the J end by 4 bases, with 16 bases between. CDR3 size: 16 residues. The germline gives CDR1 DFQATT, CDR2 SNEGSKA (reference sequence). The CDR3 is CSARDSGAGGNQPQHF. The CDR3 DNA reads TGCAGTGCTAGAGATTCCGGGGCTGGGGGTAATCAGCCCCAGCATTTT.

In this sample, this clonotype turned up a few times. The chain couples TRBV5-4 to TRBJ2-2, with D maybe TRBD2 (6 bases). Germline V lookup: CDR1 SGHNT, CDR2 YYREEE (reference sequence). V lost 0 bases and J 5 bases, leaving 8 bases between the germline ends. CDR3 length: 14 residues. The CDR3 nucleotides read TGTGCCAGCAGCTTGGCCCTAGCGACCGGGGAGCTGTTTTTT. Protein: CASSLALATGELFF.

This clonotype was counted between two and nine times. This sequence joins TRBV9 and TRBJ2-7, with 8 bases aligning to TRBD1. Germline-derived CDR1 and CDR2 are SGDLS and YYNGEE. Germline trimming cut 3 bases from V and 2 bases from J; bases unmatched to any gene: 7. This CDR3 has 15 residues. The CDR3: CASSGAGTGPYEQYF. CDR3 bases: TGTGCCAGCAGCGGGGCCGGGACAGGACCCTACGAGCAGTACTTC.

The chain recombines TRBV30 with TRBJ2-7, with D maybe TRBD1 (5 bases). The CDR3 contains 18 residues. With 0 bases removed from V and 0 bases from J, the gap between germline ends came to 21 bases. Germline loops: CDR1 GTSNPN, CDR2 SVGIG (reference sequence). In DNA, the CDR3 is TGTGCCTGGAGTGTACCGGGCCGACAGTCCCAATTCTCCTACGAGCAGTACTTC. This encodes CAWSVPGRQSQFSYEQYF.

This clonotype was picked up a small number of times. The rearrangement uses TRBV15 and TRBJ1-4, with 7 bases identical to TRBD1. The CDR3 loop spans 14 amino acids. V dropped 1 base and J dropped 6; count of bases not matched to a gene: 2. Germline CDR1 reads LNHNV; CDR2 reads YYDKDF (reference sequence). Here the CDR3 DNA reads TGTGCCACCAGCAGAGTAGGGGGCGATGAAAAACTGTTTTTT. Its translation is CATSRVGGDEKLFF.

This clonotype has a handful of counts. V gene TRBV18 combines with J gene TRBJ2-1; possibly TRBD1 for D (5 bases). V gave up 0 bases and J gave up 7 bases, with 13 bases separating them. Germline lookup yields CDR1 KGHSH and CDR2 LQKENI. The CDR3 contains 15 residues. The CDR3 bases are TGTGCCAGCTCACCACCTACAGGCTCAGTAAATGAGCAGTTCTTC. Encoded protein: CASSPPTGSVNEQFF.

This clonotype appeared a few times. The chain recombines TRBV20-1 with TRBJ2-1; D is ambiguous. Germline CDR1 reads DFQATT; CDR2 reads SNEGSKA (reference sequence). The CDR3 length is 11 residues. The V end lost 5 bases, the J end lost 5 bases, and 7 bases lay between the germline ends. The CDR3 nucleotides read TGCAGTGCTGGATTCAACAATGAGCAGTTCTTC. This translates into CSAGFNNEQFF.

This clonotype appeared a few times. The CDR3 bases are TGTGCCAGCAGCCTACGACTAGCGGGAGCCAAAAACATTCAGTACTTC. It specifies CASSLRLAGAKNIQYF. The chain has TRBV5-4 and TRBJ2-4; 10 positions agree with TRBD2. CDR1 and CDR2 (germline): SGHNT, YYREEE (reference sequence). The CDR3 spans 16 residues. The V segment lost 4 bases and the J segment 0 bases; nucleotides outside the gene matches: 4.

The chain recombines TRBV6-2 or TRBV6-3 with TRBJ2-5; tentatively, D is TRBD1 or TRBD2 (5 bases each). CDR1 MNHEY and CDR2 SVGEGT come from the germline V gene. The CDR3 totals 14 residues. The V gene lost 6 bases and the J gene lost 4 bases, with 15 bases spanning the gap. The CDR3 reads CASRREGALETQYF. The CDR3 DNA sequence: TGTGCCAGCAGACGGGAAGGGGCGTTAGAGACCCAGTACTTC.

V is TRBV7-7 and J is TRBJ2-3; D not certain. V shed 6 bases and J shed 2 bases, with 9 bases lying between them. The CDR3 consists of 13 residues. Germline loops: CDR1 SSHAT, CDR2 FNYEAQ (reference sequence). The CDR3 spells CASSSLITDTQYF. The CDR3 coding sequence is TGTGCCAGCAGTTCCCTTATCACAGATACGCAGTATTTT.

This clonotype was recorded a few times. The chain employs TRBV6-1 and TRBJ1-4; D possibly corresponds to TRBD1 (5 bases). There are 13 residues in the CDR3. The V and J ends lost 3 bases and 5 bases respectively, with 7 bases between them. CDR1 is MNHNS and CDR2 is SASEGT in the germline V gene. The CDR3, as DNA: TGTGCCAGCAGTGAGAACAGGAATGAAAAACTGTTTTTT. Its translation is CASSENRNEKLFF.

The chain combines TRBV7-6 with TRBJ2-1, with D unclear. Germline V gives CDR1 SGHVS, CDR2 FNYEAQ. Trimming stripped 5 bases from V and 11 bases from J, with 13 bases between. CDR3 size: 12 residues. In DNA form, the CDR3 reads TGTGCCAGCAGCCCCGTCTTGGGAAAGCAGTTCTTC. This sequence encodes CASSPVLGKQFF.

This clonotype was seen only a few times. The CDR3 sequence: CSVVAGGVNEQFF. As DNA, the CDR3 is TGCAGCGTTGTAGCGGGAGGAGTAAATGAGCAGTTCTTC. This rearrangement joins TRBV29-1 to TRBJ2-1; TRBD2 matches 10 bases. Per germline, CDR1 SQVTM and CDR2 ANQGSEA. The V gene end was trimmed by 4 bases and the J gene end by 7 bases; junction bases not matched to a gene: 4. This CDR3 region has 13 residues.

This clonotype was observed a handful of times. This rearrangement joins TRBV3-1 to TRBJ2-2; 9 bases are shared with TRBD2. The germline CDR1 and CDR2 sequences are LGHDT and YNNKEL (reference sequence). The V segment lost 4 bases and the J segment 7 bases; nucleotides outside the gene matches: 10. This CDR3 region has 16 residues. Here the CDR3 reads CASSPAGTSKVGELFF. CDR3 in DNA: TGTGCCAGCAGCCCCGCCGGGACTAGCAAAGTCGGGGAGCTGTTTTTT.

This clonotype turned up a few times. The CDR3 sequence: CASSKSLSNTEAFF. The CDR3 nucleotides read TGTGCCAGCAGCAAAAGCCTTTCGAACACTGAAGCTTTCTTT. The chain combines TRBV7-2 with TRBJ1-1; D not resolved. The CDR3 length is 14 residues. V lost 5 bases to trimming and J lost 1 base, with 11 bases between them. Germline loops: CDR1 SGHTA, CDR2 FQGNSA.

Concerning this clonotype itself: A much larger clone lies one base from this, so it may be a read error. The chain joins TRBV21-1 to TRBJ1-1. TRBV21-1 is recorded as a pseudogene. CDR3 length equals 10 residues. CDR3 in DNA: TGTGCCAGCAGAGGGACTGAAGCTTTCTTT. It codes for CASRGTEAFF.

This clonotype showed up just a few times. This chain uses TRBV7-9 with TRBJ2-2; 8 bases align to TRBD1. Germline lookup yields CDR1 SEHNR and CDR2 FQNEAQ (reference sequence). Losses at the gene ends were 1 base for V and 3 bases for J; bases not matched to a gene: 7. This CDR3 is built from 17 residues. The CDR3 bases are TGTGCCAGCAGCTTAGGTATCGGACAGGGCTACACCGGGGAGCTGTTTTTT. This sequence encodes CASSLGIGQGYTGELFF.